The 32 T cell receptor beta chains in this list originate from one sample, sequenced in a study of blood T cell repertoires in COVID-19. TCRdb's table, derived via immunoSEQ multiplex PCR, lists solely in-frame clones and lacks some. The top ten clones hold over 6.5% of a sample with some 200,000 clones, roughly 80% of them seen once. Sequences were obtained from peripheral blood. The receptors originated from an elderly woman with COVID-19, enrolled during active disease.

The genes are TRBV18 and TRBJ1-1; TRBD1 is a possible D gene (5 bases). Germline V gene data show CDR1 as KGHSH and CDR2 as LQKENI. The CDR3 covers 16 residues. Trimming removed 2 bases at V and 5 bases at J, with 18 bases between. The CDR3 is CASSPGGWGTMTEAFF. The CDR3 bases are TGTGCCAGCTCACCAGGGGGGTGGGGGACCATGACTGAAGCTTTCTTT.

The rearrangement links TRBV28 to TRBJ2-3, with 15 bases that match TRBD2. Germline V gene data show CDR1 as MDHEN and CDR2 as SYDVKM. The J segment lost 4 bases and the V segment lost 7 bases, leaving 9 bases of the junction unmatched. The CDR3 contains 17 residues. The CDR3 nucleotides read TGTGCCAGCACCTTGGGACTAGCGGGAGGACTCCCAGATACGCAGTATTTT. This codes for CASTLGLAGGLPDTQYF. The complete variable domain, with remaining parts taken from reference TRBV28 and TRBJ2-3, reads DVKVTQSSRYLVKRTGEKVFLECVQDMDHENMFWYRQDPGLGLRLIYFSYDVKMKEKGDIPEGYSVSREKKERFSLILESASTNQTSMYLCASTLGLAGGLPDTQYFGPGTRLTVL.

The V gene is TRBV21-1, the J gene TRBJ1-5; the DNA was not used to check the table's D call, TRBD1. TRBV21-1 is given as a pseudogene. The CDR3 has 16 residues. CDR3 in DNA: TGTGCCAGCAGCAAGTTGAATCCAGGGCCCGATCAGCCCCAGCATTTT. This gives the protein CASSKLNPGPDQPQHF.

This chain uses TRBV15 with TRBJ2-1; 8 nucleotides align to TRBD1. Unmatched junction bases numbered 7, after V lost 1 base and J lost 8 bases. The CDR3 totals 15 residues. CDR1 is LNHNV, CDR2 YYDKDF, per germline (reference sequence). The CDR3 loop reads CATSRGDRRLDEQFF. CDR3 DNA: TGTGCCACCAGCAGAGGGGACAGGCGGCTCGATGAGCAGTTCTTC.

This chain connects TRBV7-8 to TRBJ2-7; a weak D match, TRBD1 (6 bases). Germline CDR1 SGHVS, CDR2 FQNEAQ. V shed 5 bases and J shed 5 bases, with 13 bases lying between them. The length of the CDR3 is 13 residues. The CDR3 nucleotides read TGTGCCAGCAGCGCTACAGGGTTACACGAGCAGTACTTC. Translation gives CASSATGLHEQYF.

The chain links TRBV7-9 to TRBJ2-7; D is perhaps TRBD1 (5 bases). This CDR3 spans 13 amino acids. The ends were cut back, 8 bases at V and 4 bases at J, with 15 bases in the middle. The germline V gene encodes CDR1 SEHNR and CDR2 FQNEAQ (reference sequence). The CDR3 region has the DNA TGTGCCAGCGGTATAGACAGCGCATACGAGCAGTACTTC. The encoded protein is CASGIDSAYEQYF.

CDR3 DNA: TGTGCCACCAGTGACCCGGCCCCACCGGGGTCGAGCAATCAGCCCCAGCATTTT. Encoded protein: CATSDPAPPGSSNQPQHF. This rearrangement joins TRBV24-1 to TRBJ1-5; D is unresolved. CDR3 size: 18 residues. V shed 4 bases and J shed 1 base, with 19 bases lying between them. Germline V lookup: CDR1 KGHDR, CDR2 SFDVKD.

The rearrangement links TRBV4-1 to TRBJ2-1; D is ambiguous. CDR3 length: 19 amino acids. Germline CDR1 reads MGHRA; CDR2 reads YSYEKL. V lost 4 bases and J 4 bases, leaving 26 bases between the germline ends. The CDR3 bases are TGCGCCAGCAGCCGCTACTTGACCATCAAGCGAGAAAATTACAATGAGCAGTTCTTC. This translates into CASSRYLTIKRENYNEQFF.

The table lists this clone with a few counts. The CDR3 coding sequence is TGTGCCAGCAGCTTGGGCCCAGGCGGTAGCGACGAGCAGTACTTC. It codes for CASSLGPGGSDEQYF. The chain joins TRBV5-6 to TRBJ2-7; tentative D call: TRBD2 (5 bases). With 0 bases removed from V and 5 bases from J, the gap between germline ends came to 15 bases. This CDR3 spans 15 amino acids. Looked up from germline, CDR1 is SGHDT and CDR2 is YYEEEE.

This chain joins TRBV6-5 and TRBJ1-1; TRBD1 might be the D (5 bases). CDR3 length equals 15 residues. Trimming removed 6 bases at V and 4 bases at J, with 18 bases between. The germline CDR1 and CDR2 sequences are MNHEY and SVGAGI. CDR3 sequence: CASRRRAGPVTEAFF. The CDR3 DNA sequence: TGTGCCAGCAGACGGCGGGCGGGGCCCGTCACTGAAGCTTTCTTT.

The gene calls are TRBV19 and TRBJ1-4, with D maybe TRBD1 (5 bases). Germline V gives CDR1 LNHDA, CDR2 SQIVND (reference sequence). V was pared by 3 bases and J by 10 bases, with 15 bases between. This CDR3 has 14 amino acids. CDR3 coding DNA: TGTGCCAGTAGTATCCAGGGCGTTTTCGGAAAACTGTTTTTT. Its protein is CASSIQGVFGKLFF. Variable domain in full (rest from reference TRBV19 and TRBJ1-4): DGGITQSPKYLFRKEGQNVTLSCEQNLNHDAMYWYRQDPGQGLRLIYYSQIVNDFQKGDIAEGYSVSREKKESFPLTVTSAQKNPTAFYLCASSIQGVFGKLFFGSGTQLSVL.

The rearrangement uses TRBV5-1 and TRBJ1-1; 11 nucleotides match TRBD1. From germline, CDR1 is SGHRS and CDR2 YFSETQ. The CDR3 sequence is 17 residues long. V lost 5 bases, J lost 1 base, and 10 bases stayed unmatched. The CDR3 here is CASRPGQGARRNTEAFF. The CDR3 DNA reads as TGCGCCAGCAGACCCGGACAGGGGGCGCGACGGAACACTGAAGCTTTCTTT.

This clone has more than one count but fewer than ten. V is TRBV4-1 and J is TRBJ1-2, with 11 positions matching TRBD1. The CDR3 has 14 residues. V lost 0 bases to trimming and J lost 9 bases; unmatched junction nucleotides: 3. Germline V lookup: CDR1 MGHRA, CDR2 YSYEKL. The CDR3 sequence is CASSQEGTGGSYTF. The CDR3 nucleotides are TGCGCCAGCAGCCAAGAAGGGACAGGGGGTAGCTACACCTTC.

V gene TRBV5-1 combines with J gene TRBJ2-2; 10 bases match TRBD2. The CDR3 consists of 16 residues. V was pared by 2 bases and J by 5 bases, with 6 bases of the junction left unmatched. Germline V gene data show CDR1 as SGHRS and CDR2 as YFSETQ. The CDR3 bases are TGCGCCAGCAGCTTTGCGGCGACTAGCGGGACCGGGGAGCTGTTTTTT. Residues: CASSFAATSGTGELFF.

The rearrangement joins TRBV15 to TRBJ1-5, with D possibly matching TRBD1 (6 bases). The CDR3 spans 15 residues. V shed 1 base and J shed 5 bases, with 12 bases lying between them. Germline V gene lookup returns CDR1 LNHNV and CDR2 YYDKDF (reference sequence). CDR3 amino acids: CATSRVGAGDQPQHF. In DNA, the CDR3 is TGTGCCACCAGCAGAGTGGGGGCCGGCGATCAGCCCCAGCATTTT.

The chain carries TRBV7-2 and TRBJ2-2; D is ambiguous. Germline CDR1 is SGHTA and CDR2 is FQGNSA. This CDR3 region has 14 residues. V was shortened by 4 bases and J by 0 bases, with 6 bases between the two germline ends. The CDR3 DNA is TGTGCCAGCAGCTCCAGGTCGAACACCGGGGAGCTGTTTTTT. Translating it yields CASSSRSNTGELFF. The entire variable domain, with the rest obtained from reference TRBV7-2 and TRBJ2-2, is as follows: GAGVSQSPSNKVTEKGKDVELRCDPISGHTALYWYRQSLGQGLEFLIYFQGNSAPDKSGLPSDRFSAERTGGSVSTLTIQRTQQEDSAVYLCASSSRSNTGELFFGEGSRLTVL.

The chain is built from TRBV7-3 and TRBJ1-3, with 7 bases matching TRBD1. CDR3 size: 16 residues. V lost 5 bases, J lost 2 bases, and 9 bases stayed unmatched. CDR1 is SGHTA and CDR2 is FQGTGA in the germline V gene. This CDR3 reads CASSGGDRGTGNTIYF. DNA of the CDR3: TGTGCCAGCAGCGGAGGGGACAGAGGGACTGGAAACACCATATATTTT. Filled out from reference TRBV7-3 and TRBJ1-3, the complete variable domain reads GAGVSQTPSNKVTEKGKYVELRCDPISGHTALYWYRQSLGQGPEFLIYFQGTGAADDSGLPNDRFFAVRPEGSVSTLKIQRTERGDSAVYLCASSGGDRGTGNTIYFGEGSWLTVV.

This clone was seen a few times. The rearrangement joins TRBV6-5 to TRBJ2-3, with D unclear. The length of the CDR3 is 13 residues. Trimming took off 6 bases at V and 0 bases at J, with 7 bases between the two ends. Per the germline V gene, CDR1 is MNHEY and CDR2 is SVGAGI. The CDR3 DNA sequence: TGTGCCAGCAGCCACTACAGCACAGATACGCAGTATTTT. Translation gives CASSHYSTDTQYF.

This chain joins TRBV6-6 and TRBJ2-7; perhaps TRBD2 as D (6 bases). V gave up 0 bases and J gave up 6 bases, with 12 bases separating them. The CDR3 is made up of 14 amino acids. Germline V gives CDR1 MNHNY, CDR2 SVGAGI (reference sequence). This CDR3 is CASSYSPGVSEQYF. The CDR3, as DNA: TGTGCCAGCAGTTACTCCCCGGGGGTGAGCGAGCAGTACTTC.

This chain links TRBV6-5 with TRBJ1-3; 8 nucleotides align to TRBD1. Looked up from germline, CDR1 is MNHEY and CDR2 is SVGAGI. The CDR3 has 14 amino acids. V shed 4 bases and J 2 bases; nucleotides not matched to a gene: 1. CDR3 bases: TGTGCCAGCAGTTTACAGGGGGCTGGAAACACCATATATTTT. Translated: CASSLQGAGNTIYF.

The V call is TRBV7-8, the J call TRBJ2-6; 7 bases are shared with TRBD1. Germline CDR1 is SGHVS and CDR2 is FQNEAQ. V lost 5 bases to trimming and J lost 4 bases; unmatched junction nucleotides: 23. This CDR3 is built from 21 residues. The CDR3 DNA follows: TGTGCCAGCAGCAAAAGACAGGGACCGAACTACCAAAAATCCGGGGCCAACGTCCTGACTTTC. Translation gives CASSKRQGPNYQKSGANVLTF.

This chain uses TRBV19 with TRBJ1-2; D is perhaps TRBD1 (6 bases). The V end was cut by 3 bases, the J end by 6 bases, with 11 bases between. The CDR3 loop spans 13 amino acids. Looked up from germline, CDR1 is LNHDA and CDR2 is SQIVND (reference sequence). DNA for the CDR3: TGTGCCAGTAGTATGGTGGCAGGGGATGGCTACACCTTC. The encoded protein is CASSMVAGDGYTF.

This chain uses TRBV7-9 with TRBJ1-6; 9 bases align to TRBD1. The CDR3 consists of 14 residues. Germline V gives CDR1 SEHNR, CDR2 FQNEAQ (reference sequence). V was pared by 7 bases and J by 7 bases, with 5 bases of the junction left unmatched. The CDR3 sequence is CASNTDRGNSPLHF. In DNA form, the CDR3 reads TGTGCCAGCAACACAGACAGGGGGAATTCACCCCTCCACTTT.

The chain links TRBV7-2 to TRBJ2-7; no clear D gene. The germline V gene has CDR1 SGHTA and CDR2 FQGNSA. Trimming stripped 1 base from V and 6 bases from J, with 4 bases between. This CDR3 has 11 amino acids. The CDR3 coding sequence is TGTGCCAGCAGCTTAGTGGCCGAGCAGTACTTC. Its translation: CASSLVAEQYF.

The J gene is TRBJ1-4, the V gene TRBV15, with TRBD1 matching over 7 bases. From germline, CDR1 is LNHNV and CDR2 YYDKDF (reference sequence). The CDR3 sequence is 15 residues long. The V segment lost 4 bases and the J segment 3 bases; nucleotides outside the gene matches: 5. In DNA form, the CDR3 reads TGTGCCACCAGCACACCAGACAGGGCTAATGAAAAACTGTTTTTT. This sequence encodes CATSTPDRANEKLFF. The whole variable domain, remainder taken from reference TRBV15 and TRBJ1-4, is DAMVIQNPRYQVTQFGKPVTLSCSQTLNHNVMYWYQQKSSQAPKLLFHYYDKDFNNEADTPDNFQSRRPNTSFCFLDIRSPGLGDTAMYLCATSTPDRANEKLFFGSGTQLSVL.

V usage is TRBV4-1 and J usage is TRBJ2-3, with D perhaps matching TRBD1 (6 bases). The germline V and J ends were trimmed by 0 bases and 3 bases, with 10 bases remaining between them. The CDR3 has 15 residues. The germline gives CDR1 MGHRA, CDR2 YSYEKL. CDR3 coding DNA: TGCGCCAGCAGCCAAGACCCTACAGGGACAGATACGCAGTATTTT. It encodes CASSQDPTGTDTQYF.

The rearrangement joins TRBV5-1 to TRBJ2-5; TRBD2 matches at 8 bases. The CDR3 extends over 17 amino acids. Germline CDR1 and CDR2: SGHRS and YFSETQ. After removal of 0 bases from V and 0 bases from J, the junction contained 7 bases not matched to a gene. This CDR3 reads CASSLEVSGEYQETQYF. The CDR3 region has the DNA TGCGCCAGCAGCTTGGAGGTTAGCGGGGAGTACCAAGAGACCCAGTACTTC.

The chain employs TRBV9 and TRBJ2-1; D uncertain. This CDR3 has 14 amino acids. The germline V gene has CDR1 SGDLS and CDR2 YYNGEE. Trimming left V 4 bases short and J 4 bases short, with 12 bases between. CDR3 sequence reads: CASSPRAEYNEQFF. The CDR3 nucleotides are TGTGCCAGCAGCCCCCGCGCGGAGTACAATGAGCAGTTCTTC. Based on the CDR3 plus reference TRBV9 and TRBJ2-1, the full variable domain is DSGVTQTPKHLITATGQRVTLRCSPRSGDLSVYWYQQSLDQGLQFLIQYYNGEERAKGNILERFSAQQFPDLHSELNLSSLELGDSALYFCASSPRAEYNEQFFGPGTRLTVL.

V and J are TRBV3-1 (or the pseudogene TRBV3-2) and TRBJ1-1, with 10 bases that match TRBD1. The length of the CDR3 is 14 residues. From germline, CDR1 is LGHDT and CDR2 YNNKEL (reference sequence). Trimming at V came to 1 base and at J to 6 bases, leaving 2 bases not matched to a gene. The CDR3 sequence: CASSQVGQGAEAFF. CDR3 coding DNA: TGTGCCAGCAGCCAAGTAGGACAGGGGGCTGAAGCTTTCTTT.

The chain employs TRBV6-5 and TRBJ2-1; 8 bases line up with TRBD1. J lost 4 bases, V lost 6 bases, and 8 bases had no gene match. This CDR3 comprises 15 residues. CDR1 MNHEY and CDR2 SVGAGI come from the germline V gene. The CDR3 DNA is TGTGCCAGCAGCCCCTCCCGGGACAGGTACAATGAGCAGTTCTTC. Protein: CASSPSRDRYNEQFF.

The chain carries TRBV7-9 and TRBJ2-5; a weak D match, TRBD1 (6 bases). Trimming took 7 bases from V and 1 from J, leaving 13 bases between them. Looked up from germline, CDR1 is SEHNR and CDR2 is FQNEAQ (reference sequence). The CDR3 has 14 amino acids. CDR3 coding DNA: TGTGCCAGCAACCTGGCAGGGGTCCAAGAGACCCAGTACTTC. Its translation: CASNLAGVQETQYF.

The CDR3 DNA reads TGTGCCAGTAGTCCCCCGACTAGCGGGAGGGTTAATGAGCAGTTCTTC. This encodes CASSPPTSGRVNEQFF. This sequence joins TRBV19 and TRBJ2-1, with TRBD2 matching over 14 bases. J was trimmed by 7 bases and V by 5 bases; bases with no gene match: 7. Germline CDR1 LNHDA, CDR2 SQIVND (reference sequence). The CDR3 runs 16 residues.